This is a list of T cell receptor beta chains from one sample in a study of T cell responses to AZD1222 COVID-19 vaccine. Using immunoSEQ multiplex PCR, the repertoire was profiled, and TCRdb retains in-frame clones only, with some absent. The sample contains more than 100,000 clones, 88% of which appear only once. Sequenced here: peripheral blood, sampled on day 0 of AZD1222 vaccination. All receptors derive from an adult in good health. The CDR3 runs from the conserved cysteine through the conserved F or W. D genes are given only for firm matches. Some rows have no size entry. The others give once, few or many, or a class for an expanded clone.

d_gene | j_gene | abundance | v_gene | CDR3nt | CDR3aa
TRBD2 | TRBJ2-3 | - | TRBV3-1/TRBV3-2 | TGTGCCAGCAGCCAAGCCGGGACTAGCAGCAGGTATTTT | CASSQAGTSSRYF
- | TRBJ1-6 | - | TRBV6-5 | TGTGCCAGCAGTTGGGGGTCCACCTATAATTCACCCCTCCACTTT | CASSWGSTYNSPLHF
- | TRBJ1-2 | - | TRBV5-4 | TGTGCCAGCAGCTTGGCCAGGAGGACTTATGGCTACACCTTC | CASSLARRTYGYTF
TRBD1 | TRBJ1-6 | - | TRBV13 | TGTGCCAGCAGCTTATTGAGTGGGACAGGAAGAGTCCGTCACCCACCCCTCCACTTT | CASSLLSGTGRVRHPPLHF
- | TRBJ2-2 | - | TRBV28 | TGTGCCAGCAGAACCGTAACGAACACCGGGGAGCTGTTTTTT | CASRTVTNTGELFF
- | TRBJ2-7 | - | TRBV6-5 | TGTGCCAGCACCCTGACTGGGAGCTACGAGCAGTACTTC | CASTLTGSYEQYF
TRBD1 | TRBJ2-7 | - | TRBV4-1 | TGCGCCAGCAGCCAAGCGACAGGGGGCATTCGGGAGCAGTACTTC | CASSQATGGIREQYF
TRBD1 | TRBJ1-6 | - | TRBV5-8 | TGTGCCAGCAGCCCAGGGACAGGGATGGATAATTCACCCCTCCACTTT | CASSPGTGMDNSPLHF
TRBD1 | TRBJ1-2 | - | TRBV6-5 | TGTGCCAGCAGTTACAAGACAGGGCGATATGGCTACACCTTC | CASSYKTGRYGYTF
- | TRBJ1-3 | - | TRBV27 | TGTGCCAGCAGTTTAGGGGGTGGTGGAAACACCATATATTTT | CASSLGGGGNTIYF
TRBD2 | TRBJ2-7 | - | TRBV11-2 | TGTGCCAGCACCTGGACGGGGGGTCCCTACGAGCAGTACTTC | CASTWTGGPYEQYF
- | TRBJ2-3 | - | TRBV9 | TGTGCCAGCAGCGTCCCCCAGGGGGGTGGCACAGATACGCAGTATTTT | CASSVPQGGGTDTQYF
- | TRBJ2-7 | - | TRBV5-1 | TGCGCCAGCAGCACCAACGGGCCACATAGCTCCTACGAGCAGTACTTC | CASSTNGPHSSYEQYF
- | TRBJ1-6 | - | TRBV12-3/TRBV12-4 | TGTGCCAGCAGTTTAGGAGGGTCGGCGCCCCTCCACTTT | CASSLGGSAPLHF
- | TRBJ2-7 | - | TRBV4-3 | TGCGCCAGCAGCCAAGACAGAGCCAACTCCTACGAGCAGTACTTC | CASSQDRANSYEQYF
- | TRBJ2-3 | - | TRBV29-1 | TGCAGCGTTGAAGCTTTCACAGATACGCAGTATTTT | CSVEAFTDTQYF
- | TRBJ1-5 | few | TRBV2 | TGTGCCAGCAGTGAGAACAGACAGAATCAGCCCCAGCATTTT | CASSENRQNQPQHF
TRBD2 | TRBJ2-7 | - | TRBV15 | TGTGCCACCAGCAGAGGTGGAGCGGGAGGGCGGGACGAGCAGTACTTC | CATSRGGAGGRDEQYF
TRBD1 | TRBJ1-4 | once | TRBV9 | TGTGCCAGCAGCGTAGGGGTAGGGGGCGCAGAAAAACTGTTTTTT | CASSVGVGGAEKLFF
- | TRBJ2-1 | - | TRBV29-1 | TGCAGCGTTGGAATGAGTGAGCAGTTCTTC | CSVGMSEQFF
TRBD2 | TRBJ2-1 | many | TRBV30 | TGTGCCTGGGGACCACTAGCGGGGCCCTACAATGAGCAGTTCTTC | CAWGPLAGPYNEQFF
- | TRBJ2-7 | - | TRBV15 | TGTGCCACCAGCAGAGATCGGGCGGGGATGAGGTACGAGCAGTACTTC | CATSRDRAGMRYEQYF
- | TRBJ1-1 | - | TRBV6-2/TRBV6-3 | TGTGCCAGCAGTTACTCGCAGGTGAGCACTGAAGCTTTCTTT | CASSYSQVSTEAFF
- | TRBJ2-7 | - | TRBV2 | TGTGCCAGCAGTGAAGCGCTTCTCCAGTCCTCCTACGAGCAGTACTTC | CASSEALLQSSYEQYF
- | TRBJ1-3 | - | TRBV2 | TGTGCCAGCAGTGTAAAGGGCTCTGGAAACACCATATATTTT | CASSVKGSGNTIYF
- | TRBJ1-2 | - | TRBV18 | TGTGCCAGCTCACCGCTCGGACGGGACTATGGCTACACCTTC | CASSPLGRDYGYTF
- | TRBJ2-1 | - | TRBV14 | TGTGCCAGCAGCGTCACCGGCGGGATCTCCTACAATGAGCAGTTCTTC | CASSVTGGISYNEQFF
- | TRBJ2-2 | - | TRBV19 | TGTGCCAGTAGTATGGGGGCCCCCCGACGGACCGGGGAGCTGTTTTTT | CASSMGAPRRTGELFF
- | TRBJ1-6 | - | TRBV6-5 | TGTGCCAGCAGTTCAGGGAATTCACCCCTCCACTTT | CASSSGNSPLHF
- | TRBJ1-1 | - | TRBV5-4 | TGTGCCAGCAGCCCACCTCAAGGATGGGGGAACACTGAAGCTTTCTTT | CASSPPQGWGNTEAFF
TRBD1 | TRBJ1-3 | - | TRBV4-1 | TGCGCCAGCAGCCAAGGAGGGGGCGGCAGCTCTGGAAACACCATATATTTT | CASSQGGGGSSGNTIYF
- | TRBJ2-5 | - | TRBV5-1 | TGCGCCAGCAGCCTTGGACTTCAGGCGGAGACCCAGTACTTC | CASSLGLQAETQYF
TRBD1 | TRBJ2-7 | once | TRBV5-1 | TGCGCCAGCAGCTTAAGAACAGGGGGCGGCTACGAGCAGTACTTC | CASSLRTGGGYEQYF
- | TRBJ2-7 | - | TRBV27 | TGTGCCAGCAGTTCGCCAGGGCGCCCCTACGAGCAGTACTTC | CASSSPGRPYEQYF
TRBD1 | TRBJ2-3 | - | TRBV19 | TGTGCCAGTAGTCCGGACAGGGCTGATACGCAGTATTTT | CASSPDRADTQYF
- | TRBJ2-3 | - | TRBV10-2 | TGCGCCAGCAGTGAGGGGGTCACTTACACAGATACGCAGTATTTT | CASSEGVTYTDTQYF
- | TRBJ1-2 | - | TRBV11-2 | TGTGCCAGCAGCCCCTACCGTGGGGGCTCAGGGACTAACTATGGCTACACCTTC | CASSPYRGGSGTNYGYTF